This T cell receptor (beta chain) was identified during a study of tumor-infiltrating lymphocytes in primary liver carcinoma. A word on this clonotype: A read error may produce the germline difference seen at one junction end.

Co-extraction of both nucleic acids (RNA and DNA) used about 18-34 mg of unsorted bulk tissue. Separate regions, five per tumor, were sampled. Every tumor specimen contained over 80% viable tumor cells. From 500 ng total RNA, TCR beta cDNA was generated with a primer in the constant region. For TCR beta, libraries were produced by three nested multiplex PCR rounds using slightly modified ARM-PCR. In the first two PCR rounds, TRBV1-TRBV30 forward primers were paired with a C-beta reverse primer, and each round lasted about 9 cycles. TCRdb re-derived calls from the multiplex PCR reads in MiXCR, one entry per CDR3 protein. The sample gives 100,000 or so distinct CDR3 sequences, 82% of which show up once; under 25% is in the top ten. Looked up from germline, CDR1 is MGHRA and CDR2 is YSYEKL. The CDR3 covers 14 residues.

The V call is TRBV4-1, the J call TRBJ2-1; D perhaps matches TRBD2 (6 bases). This clonotype originated in a man between 35 and 55 years old with primary liver carcinoma and hepatitis B virus infection. Source material: liver tumor tissue from sampling region 3. Subset indicated: tumor region T3, left-lateral pole. CDR3 coding DNA: TGCGCCAGCAGCCAAGATGATAAGAGGGAGGTCCGGGTCTTC. This sequence encodes CASSQDDKREVRVF.